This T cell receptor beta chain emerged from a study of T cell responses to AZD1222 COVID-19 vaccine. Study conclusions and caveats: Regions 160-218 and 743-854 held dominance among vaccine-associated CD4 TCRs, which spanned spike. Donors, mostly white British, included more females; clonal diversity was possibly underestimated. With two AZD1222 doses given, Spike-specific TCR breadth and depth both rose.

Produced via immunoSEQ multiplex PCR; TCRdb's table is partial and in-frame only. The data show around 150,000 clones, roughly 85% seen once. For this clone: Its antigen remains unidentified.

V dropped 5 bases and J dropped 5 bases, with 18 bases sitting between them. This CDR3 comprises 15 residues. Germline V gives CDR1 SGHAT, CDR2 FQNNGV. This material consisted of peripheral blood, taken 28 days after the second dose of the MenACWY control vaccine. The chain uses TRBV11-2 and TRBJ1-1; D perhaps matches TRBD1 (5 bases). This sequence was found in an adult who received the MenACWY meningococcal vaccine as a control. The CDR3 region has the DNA TGTGCCAGCAGCCCCGGGACCTTTGGGGGGACTGAAGCTTTCTTT. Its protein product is CASSPGTFGGTEAFF.